The 12 T cell receptor beta chains listed next were all sequenced from one sample in a study of blood T cell repertoires in COVID-19. Generated by immunoSEQ multiplex PCR, the TCRdb table keeps only in-frame clones and is missing some. The table records 70,000 to 80,000 clones, roughly 86% of them present only once. Sequencing was done on a sample of peripheral blood. The source of these receptors is an older woman with acute or convalescent COVID-19.

The rearrangement links TRBV28 to TRBJ1-2; no reliable D call. Trimming cost V 3 bases and J 2 bases, with 4 bases left between them. CDR3 length equals 12 residues. Germline values: CDR1 MDHEN, CDR2 SYDVKM. The CDR3 nucleotides are TGTGCCAGCAGTTTTCAGAACTATGGCTACACCTTC. As protein: CASSFQNYGYTF.

This chain connects TRBV6-5 to TRBJ2-7; 8 bases match TRBD1. Germline trimming cut 7 bases from V and 0 bases from J; bases unmatched to any gene: 8. The CDR3 has 15 amino acids. In germline, CDR1 is MNHEY, CDR2 SVGAGI. The CDR3 loop is CASKLGQVSSYEQYF. CDR3 bases: TGTGCCAGCAAGCTGGGACAGGTCAGCTCCTACGAGCAGTACTTC.

V gene TRBV5-5 combines with J gene TRBJ1-1, with a possible D match to TRBD1 (5 bases). V lost 0 bases and J 4 bases, leaving 19 bases between the germline ends. The length of the CDR3 is 17 residues. Germline V gene sequence: CDR1 SGHKS, CDR2 YYEKEE (reference sequence). CDR3 in DNA: TGTGCCAGCAGCTTGGAACCCGTGGGGCTAAAATTCACTGAAGCTTTCTTT. Residues: CASSLEPVGLKFTEAFF. Drawing the rest from reference TRBV5-5 and TRBJ1-1, the complete variable domain is DAGVTQSPTHLIKTRGQQVTLRCSPISGHKSVSWYQQVLGQGPQFIFQYYEKEERGRGNFPDRFSARQFPNYSSELNVNALLLGDSALYLCASSLEPVGLKFTEAFFGQGTRLTVV.

The chain links TRBV7-2 to TRBJ1-6; 7 bases are shared with TRBD1. CDR3 length: 15 residues. The germline V gene has CDR1 SGHTA and CDR2 FQGNSA. V was clipped by 4 bases and J by 8 bases; unmatched bases: 8. CDR3 amino acids: CASSWTRGSDSPLHF. Here the CDR3 DNA reads TGTGCCAGCAGCTGGACCAGGGGGTCAGATTCACCCCTCCACTTT.

This clone was detected only a few times. The chain uses TRBV12-3 or TRBV12-4 and TRBJ1-4; D not resolved. Between the trimmed V and J ends, which lost 6 bases and 10 bases, there was a span of 15 bases. CDR3 length: 13 residues. The DNA for the CDR3 is TGTGCCAGCAGCCCCCCGGGTAGCCCAAAACTGTTTTTT. Its protein product is CASSPPGSPKLFF.

This chain links TRBV7-9 with TRBJ2-7; possibly TRBD1 for D (6 bases). The CDR3 spans 15 residues. Trimming shortened V by 3 bases and J by 3 bases, and 15 bases separated the two germline ends. Germline CDR1 is SEHNR and CDR2 is FQNEAQ (reference sequence). The CDR3 here is CASSLQDSGIYEQYF. The CDR3 DNA sequence: TGTGCCAGCAGCTTGCAGGACAGCGGCATCTACGAGCAGTACTTC.

The CDR3 DNA reads as TGCAGCGTCCGTGACAGGGGGGCTCAGCCCCAGCATTTT. Protein: CSVRDRGAQPQHF. The chain has TRBV29-1 and TRBJ1-5; 9 positions match TRBD1. The CDR3 is made up of 13 amino acids. Trimming removed 6 bases from V and 6 bases from J; junction bases left unmatched: 6. From germline, CDR1 is SQVTM and CDR2 ANQGSEA. Filled out from reference TRBV29-1 and TRBJ1-5, the complete variable domain reads SAVISQKPSRDICQRGTSLTIQCQVDSQVTMMFWYRQQPGQSLTLIATANQGSEATYESGFVIDKFPISRPNLTFSTLTVSNMSPEDSSIYLCSVRDRGAQPQHFGDGTRLSIL.

CDR3 loop: CASSLATTGNEQFF. The CDR3 DNA sequence: TGTGCCAGCAGCTTAGCTACGACTGGCAATGAGCAGTTCTTC. This chain joins TRBV11-2 and TRBJ2-1; D ambiguous. The germline gives CDR1 SGHAT, CDR2 FQNNGV. The CDR3 consists of 14 residues. V shed 1 base and J shed 6 bases, with 10 bases lying between them.

The chain is built from TRBV5-4 and TRBJ1-1, with D maybe TRBD1 (5 bases). V was trimmed by 0 bases and J by 2 bases, leaving 14 bases between them. Germline V gene lookup returns CDR1 SGHNT and CDR2 YYREEE (reference sequence). There are 16 residues in the CDR3. This CDR3 is CASSLDSLGLNTEAFF. In nucleotides, the CDR3 is TGTGCCAGCAGCTTGGACAGTTTGGGGCTCAACACTGAAGCTTTCTTT.

This chain connects TRBV7-9 to TRBJ1-1; possible D gene TRBD1, 6 bases. Trimming removed 5 bases from V and 3 bases from J, with 19 bases in between. Germline V gene sequence: CDR1 SEHNR, CDR2 FQNEAQ (reference sequence). The CDR3 sequence is 16 residues long. The CDR3, as DNA: TGTGCCAGCAGCCGTACTTTAGGGGGGAGGGACACTGAAGCTTTCTTT. This translates into CASSRTLGGRDTEAFF. The entire variable domain, with the rest obtained from reference TRBV7-9 and TRBJ1-1, is as follows: DTGVSQNPRHKITKRGQNVTFRCDPISEHNRLYWYRQTLGQGPEFLTYFQNEAQLEKSRLLSDRFSAERPKGSFSTLEIQRTEQGDSAMYLCASSRTLGGRDTEAFFGQGTRLTVV.

The rearrangement joins TRBV11-2 to TRBJ1-2, with 7 bases fitting TRBD1. J gave up 6 bases and V 5 bases, and 6 bases lay outside the gene matches. The germline gives CDR1 SGHAT, CDR2 FQNNGV. The CDR3 has 13 residues. The CDR3 loop is CASSPTGIDGYTF. The CDR3 bases are TGTGCCAGCAGCCCGACAGGGATTGATGGCTACACCTTC.

This clone was seen a handful of times. As DNA, the CDR3 is TGTGCCAGCAGTGACCCCAGGGAAGTTATGGACACTGAAGCTTTCTTT. This encodes CASSDPREVMDTEAFF. The V and J genes are TRBV2 and TRBJ1-1; possibly TRBD1 for D (5 bases). The CDR3 spans 16 residues. Per the germline V gene, CDR1 is SNHLY and CDR2 is FYNNEI. Trimming left V 3 bases short and J 3 bases short, with 17 bases between.